These 20 T cell receptor beta chains were all obtained from the same sample, sequenced in a study of T cell clonality in common variable immunodeficiency. Libraries were prepared by immunoSEQ multiplex PCR; TCRdb keeps only in-frame clonotypes and omits some of them. Observed in the sample are 35,000 or so clones, none of them singletons. The sequencing input was peripheral blood mononuclear cells. The receptors derive from a person between 18 and 75 years old in good health.

At least ten counts were recorded for this clone. The DNA ends 3 residues before the CDR3 does, and the rest of the CDR3 is filled in from the germline J gene. J is TRBJ1-4 and V is TRBV2; D might be TRBD1 (5 bases). The V end was cut by 6 bases, the J end by 0 bases, with 8 bases between. This CDR3 has 14 amino acids. Germline V gene data show CDR1 as SNHLY and CDR2 as FYNNEI. Here the CDR3 reads CASRAGATNEKLFF. The part of the CDR3 DNA that was read is TGTGCCAGCAGAGCGGGGGCAACTAATGAAAAA.

This clone showed up many times. The sequenced fragment ends 3 residues before the CDR3 boundary, so the rest is inferred from the germline J gene. This chain joins TRBV5-1 and TRBJ2-2, with 9 bases lining up with TRBD2. With V trimmed by 4 bases and J by 0 bases, 1 base remained unmatched. The CDR3 is made up of 15 amino acids. Germline CDR1 is SGHRS and CDR2 is YFSETQ. CDR3 amino acids: CASSRGRANTGELFF. CDR3 DNA (partial): TGCGCCAGCAGCCGCGGGAGGGCGAACACCGGGGAG.

This clone was counted many times. The read terminates 3 residues ahead of where the CDR3 ends, so the germline J gene completes it. The genes are TRBV12-3 or TRBV12-4 and TRBJ2-7; tentatively, D is TRBD1 (6 bases). The CDR3 totals 16 residues. V was trimmed by 0 bases and J by 5 bases, leaving 17 bases between them. This chain's CDR3 is CASSLAFRGKYHEQYF. The CDR3 bases that were read are TGTGCCAGCAGTTTAGCTTTCAGGGGTAAGTACCACGAG.

This clone was observed many times. Coverage ceases 3 residues before the CDR3 finishes, and the germline J gene fills in the end. The chain carries TRBV4-2 and TRBJ1-5; 9 nucleotides agree with TRBD1. The CDR3 contains 15 residues. Germline CDR1 and CDR2: LGHNA and YNFKEQ. V lost 0 bases to trimming and J lost 7 bases; unmatched junction nucleotides: 4. Here the CDR3 reads CASSQEDRGRQPQHF. The covered CDR3 bases are TGTGCCAGCAGCCAAGAGGACAGGGGCCGGCAGCCC.

This clone was seen repeatedly, ten times or more. The CDR3 extends 3 residues past the end of the read, so its final part is completed from the germline J gene. The gene calls are TRBV6-1 and TRBJ2-5, with a tentative D call TRBD1 (6 bases). Germline V gene lookup returns CDR1 MNHNS and CDR2 SASEGT. This CDR3 spans 14 amino acids. Trimming cost V 5 bases and J 2 bases, with 12 bases left between them. The covered CDR3 bases are TGTGCCAGCAGTAAAGGGACAAATCAAGAGACC. Protein sequence: CASSKGTNQET. The entire CDR3 reads CASSKGTNQETQYF.

This clone was counted many times. Coverage ceases 3 residues before the CDR3 finishes, and the germline J gene fills in the end. The chain joins TRBV19 to TRBJ2-1; 7 positions match TRBD1. The CDR3 loop spans 15 amino acids. Germline V gives CDR1 LNHDA, CDR2 SQIVND (reference sequence). V lost 1 base and J lost 3; bases outside the gene matches: 3. CDR3 DNA, as far as it was read: TGTGCCAGTAGTATAGCAGGGGGTCTCTACAATGAG. As protein: CASSIAGGLYNE. The whole CDR3 sequence is CASSIAGGLYNEQFF.

This clone was observed at least ten times. Read data end 3 residues before the CDR3 end; the end is taken from the germline J gene. The chain employs TRBV19 and TRBJ1-5, with 10 bases fitting TRBD1. The CDR3 has 15 amino acids. CDR1 is LNHDA and CDR2 is SQIVND in the germline V gene (reference sequence). The V gene end was trimmed by 1 base and the J gene end by 5 bases; junction bases not matched to a gene: 2. The sequenced part of the CDR3 DNA is TGTGCCAGTAGTATAGGACAGGGGGCCTATCAGCCC. This gives the protein CASSIGQGAYQP. The CDR3 reads in full as CASSIGQGAYQPQHF.

This clone was recorded at least ten times. Read coverage stops 3 residues before the CDR3 terminus; the germline J gene supplies the remainder. This chain links TRBV30 with TRBJ2-7, with no clear D. The CDR3 has 18 residues. V was clipped by 3 bases and J by 4 bases, with 28 bases between them. Germline assignment: CDR1 GTSNPN and CDR2 SVGIG (reference sequence). Here the CDR3 reads CAWRKPKNLRPRLYEQYF. The sequenced part of the CDR3 DNA is TGTGCCTGGAGGAAACCAAAAAACTTGCGGCCGAGGTTGTACGAG.

The CDR3 bases that were read are TGTGCCTGGCAACCTAAGGGGCTTCGCACAGATACG. Residues: CAWQPKGLRTDT. The entire CDR3 protein reads CAWQPKGLRTDTAFF. The chain carries TRBV30 and TRBJ1-1; the D gene is possibly TRBD1 (5 bases). With the read ending 3 residues before the CDR3 end, the germline J gene is used to fill in that end. CDR1 and CDR2 from the germline V gene are GTSNPN and SVGIG (reference sequence). This CDR3 contains 15 residues.

Many counts were recorded for this clone. The sequenced CDR3 bases are TGTGCCAGCAGCGGGGGACTCCCCCCTGGCAATGAG. Encoded protein: CASSGGLPPGNE. The full CDR3 is CASSGGLPPGNEQFF. This rearrangement joins TRBV2 to TRBJ2-1; D possibly corresponds to TRBD2 (6 bases). The read gets to within 3 residues of the CDR3 end, and the germline J gene fills in the rest. With 6 bases removed from V and 6 bases from J, the gap between germline ends came to 18 bases. Germline V gene lookup returns CDR1 SNHLY and CDR2 FYNNEI. The CDR3 has 15 residues. The whole variable domain, remainder taken from reference TRBV2 and TRBJ2-1, is EPEVTQTPSHQVTQMGQEVILRCVPISNHLYFYWYRQILGQKVEFLVSFYNNEISEKSEIFDDQFSVERPDGSNFTLKIRSTKLEDSAMYFCASSGGLPPGNEQFFGPGTRLTVL.

This clone occurred many times. The read finishes 3 residues shy of the CDR3 end, and the germline J gene is used to complete it. This chain connects TRBV20-1 to TRBJ2-1; 7 positions match TRBD2. Germline lookup yields CDR1 DFQATT and CDR2 SNEGSKA (reference sequence). The CDR3 loop spans 16 amino acids. V lost 5 bases, J lost 2 bases, and 12 bases stayed unmatched. The covered CDR3 bases are TGCAGTGCTGGACAACTAGCGAGAGCCCCCTACAATGAG. This translates into CSAGQLARAPYNE. The entire CDR3 protein reads CSAGQLARAPYNEQFF.

This clone was seen many times. The read comes to an end 3 residues before the CDR3 does, leaving the germline J gene to fill in the end. The chain has TRBV7-2 and TRBJ2-7; D possibly uses TRBD1 or TRBD2 (5 bases each). The V and J ends lost 2 bases and 3 bases respectively, with 11 bases between them. This CDR3 contains 14 residues. Germline CDR1 reads SGHTA; CDR2 reads FQGNSA. CDR3 loop: CASSLNRGVYEQYF. The sequenced CDR3 bases are TGTGCCAGCAGCTTAAACAGAGGGGTCTACGAG.

This clone was detected ten times or more. The DNA ends 3 residues before the CDR3 does, and the rest of the CDR3 is filled in from the germline J gene. The rearrangement joins TRBV20-1 to TRBJ2-1; 9 positions match TRBD1. The CDR3 runs 13 residues. V lost 4 bases to trimming and J lost 7 bases; unmatched junction nucleotides: 5. Germline CDR1 is DFQATT and CDR2 is SNEGSKA (reference sequence). The DNA read from the CDR3 is TGCAGTGCTAAAGCCGGGACAGGGAATGAG. It specifies CSAKAGTGNE. The CDR3 in full is CSAKAGTGNEQFF.

This clone occurred many times. The read ends 3 residues shy of where the CDR3 ends; the end is completed using the germline J gene. This chain joins TRBV10-3 and TRBJ2-1, with 14 bases aligning to TRBD2. The length of the CDR3 is 19 residues. The germline V gene encodes CDR1 ENHRY and CDR2 SYGVKD. With 9 bases clipped from V and 1 base from J, the junction kept 14 bases outside the gene matches. Partial CDR3 DNA: TGTGCCATTCACCGATTGGGACTAGCGGGAGTTACGTCCTACAATGAG. It is translated as CAIHRLGLAGVTSYNE. The CDR3 in full is CAIHRLGLAGVTSYNEQFF.

This clone was recorded many times. The read halts 3 residues ahead of the CDR3 end, with the missing end drawn from the germline J gene. The rearrangement joins TRBV19 to TRBJ1-5; 10 nucleotides match TRBD1. The germline V gene has CDR1 LNHDA and CDR2 SQIVND (reference sequence). The CDR3 is 15 amino acids. The J segment lost 6 bases and the V segment lost 3 bases, leaving 5 bases of the junction unmatched. CDR3 DNA (partial): TGTGCCAGTAGTATGAACCGGGACAGGGGTCAGCCC. Translated: CASSMNRDRGQP. Given in full, the CDR3 is CASSMNRDRGQPQHF.

In this sample, this clone turned up many times. The CDR3 end lies 3 residues beyond the end of the read and is filled in from the germline J gene. The chain carries TRBV5-1 and TRBJ2-7, with D perhaps matching TRBD2 (7 bases). The CDR3 spans 13 residues. CDR1 and CDR2 from the germline V gene are SGHRS and YFSETQ. The V gene lost 2 bases and the J gene lost 4 bases, with 10 bases spanning the gap. The CDR3 bases that were read are TGCGCCAGCAGCTTCGGGGGGCATTACGAG. Translating gives CASSFGGHYE. The CDR3 reads in full as CASSFGGHYEQYF.

This clone was seen at least ten times. The CDR3 end falls 3 residues outside the read, so it is completed with the germline J gene. This sequence joins TRBV5-6 and TRBJ1-4; D not certain. V lost 0 bases and J 7 bases, leaving 10 bases between the germline ends. The CDR3 totals 14 residues. Germline assignment: CDR1 SGHDT and CDR2 YYEEEE. The CDR3: CASSLVGPREKLFF. Partial CDR3 DNA: TGTGCCAGCAGCTTGGTAGGGCCCCGTGAAAAA.

This clone was counted at least ten times. Read coverage stops 3 residues before the CDR3 terminus; the germline J gene supplies the remainder. The chain joins TRBV5-1 to TRBJ2-2, with D hard to call. Per germline, CDR1 SGHRS and CDR2 YFSETQ. The CDR3 covers 15 residues. V lost 5 bases and J lost 0, with 11 bases in between. The covered CDR3 bases are TGCGCCAGCAGAACAGTAAACGCGAACACCGGGGAG. This codes for CASRTVNANTGE. The whole CDR3 is CASRTVNANTGELFF.

This clone was counted ten times or more. CDR3 bases read: TGTGCCAGTAGTAGGGCGCGTCGGGAAAAA. It is translated as CASSRARREK. The whole CDR3 protein reads CASSRARREKLFF. This chain links TRBV19 with TRBJ1-4, with D hard to call. The read halts 3 residues ahead of the CDR3 end, with the missing end drawn from the germline J gene. Trimming took off 4 bases at V and 8 bases at J, with 11 bases between the two ends. The CDR3 contains 13 residues. Germline V gives CDR1 LNHDA, CDR2 SQIVND (reference sequence). The full variable domain, completed using reference TRBV19 and TRBJ1-4, is DGGITQSPKYLFRKEGQNVTLSCEQNLNHDAMYWYRQDPGQGLRLIYYSQIVNDFQKGDIAEGYSVSREKKESFPLTVTSAQKNPTAFYLCASSRARREKLFFGSGTQLSVL.

There are many counts of this clone. The CDR3 end falls 3 residues outside the read, so it is completed with the germline J gene. The chain employs TRBV20-1 and TRBJ2-5, with 8 bases identical to TRBD1. CDR1 is DFQATT and CDR2 is SNEGSKA in the germline V gene (reference sequence). This CDR3 has 15 residues. The trim removed 4 bases at V and 4 bases at J, leaving 11 bases unmatched. CDR3 DNA, as far as it was read: TGCAGTGCTACCCGAACCGGGACAGGTGGAGAGACC. It is translated as CSATRTGTGGET. The entire CDR3 protein is CSATRTGTGGETQYF.